This T cell receptor beta chain came from a study of cytomegalovirus exposure and HLA in healthy donors. With 0 bases removed from V and 2 bases from J, the gap between germline ends came to 2 bases. Germline V gives CDR1 SGHTS, CDR2 YDEGEE. The CDR3 spans 12 residues. The method was immunoSEQ multiplex PCR; TCRdb's version includes in-frame clones alone and lacks a portion of them. Here the sample spans 130,000 or so clones, about 88% being singletons. V is TRBV5-8 and J is TRBJ1-1; no firm D call. This TCR came from a woman aged 18-29 years in good health and CMV-seronegative. The specimen was PBMCs. The CDR3 loop reads CASSLANTEAFF. The CDR3 DNA follows: TGTGCCAGCAGCTTGGCAAACACTGAAGCTTTCTTT.